The source of this TCR beta chain is a study of CD8 T cells in Susac syndrome. In the study overall: When blood was collected, patients with Susac syndrome were therapy-naive, were taking corticosteroids, or were receiving intravenous immunoglobulin alone.

A note on this clonotype: Its antigen is as yet unknown.

It was with random hexamers that about 0.45 to 1 ug RNA was reverse transcribed. Multiplex immunoSEQ PCR targeted 54 Vbeta and 13 Jbeta TCR beta segments. Each CDR3 protein is one row after TCRdb ran MiXCR on the immunoSEQ multiplex PCR reads. The table lists 170,000 or so distinct CDR3 sequences, more than 95% of them singletons. Both CD4+ and CD8+ T cells were negatively isolated, and TEMRA cells underwent FACS enrichment. The CDR3 contains 14 residues. Germline V lookup: CDR1 LNHNV, CDR2 YYDKDF (reference sequence). With V trimmed by 10 bases and J by 4 bases, 12 bases remained unmatched. Study results and caveats: It was acknowledged by the study that relatively few individuals were included in its TCR sequencing and HLA analysis.

The specimen sequenced was CD4+ T cells from PBMCs. This chain joins TRBV15 and TRBJ2-5; TRBD1 agrees at 7 bases. This clonotype was obtained from a human donor with Susac syndrome. CDR3 nucleotides: TGTGCCATCACCAAGACAGGGACGGGAGAGACCCAGTACTTC. As protein: CAITKTGTGETQYF.